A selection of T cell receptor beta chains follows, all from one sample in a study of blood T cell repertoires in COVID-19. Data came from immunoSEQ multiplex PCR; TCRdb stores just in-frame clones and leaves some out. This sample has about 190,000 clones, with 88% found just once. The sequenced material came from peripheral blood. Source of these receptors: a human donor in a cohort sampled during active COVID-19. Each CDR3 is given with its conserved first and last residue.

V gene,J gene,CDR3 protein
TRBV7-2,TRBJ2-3,CASSLVPLTGGADTQYF
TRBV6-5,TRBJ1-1,CASSWGQNTEAFF
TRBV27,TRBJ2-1,CASTLAGGSYNEQFF
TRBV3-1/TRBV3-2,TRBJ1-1,CASSQETGVTEAFF
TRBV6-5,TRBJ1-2,CASRRTGVYGYTF
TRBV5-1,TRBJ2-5,CASSSGTGRETQYF
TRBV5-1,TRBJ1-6,CASKSTGDNSPLHF
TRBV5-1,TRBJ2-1,CASSFAPGSEKTRKQFF
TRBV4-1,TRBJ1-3,CASSQDAVGQLGNTIYF
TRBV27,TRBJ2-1,CASSNRNEQFF
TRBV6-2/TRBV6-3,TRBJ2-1,CASSYFQRGGPNEQFF
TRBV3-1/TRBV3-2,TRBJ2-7,CASSLTSGFRAQYF
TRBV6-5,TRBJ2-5,CASRVLETQYF
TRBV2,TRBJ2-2,CASSGASGMGSGELFF
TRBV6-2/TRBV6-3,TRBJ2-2,CASSYSPGNTGELFF
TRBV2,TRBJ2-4,CAGRQGVLDIQYF
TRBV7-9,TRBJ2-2,CASSLRREATGELFF
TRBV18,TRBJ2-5,CASSPSPLETQYF
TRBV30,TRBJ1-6,CAWSFLPSGQLHF
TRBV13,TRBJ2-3,CASSLVGDGTDTQYF
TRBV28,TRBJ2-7,CASSSYGGLAGTYEQYF
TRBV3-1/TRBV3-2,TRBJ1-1,CASSHRGTTMNTEAFF
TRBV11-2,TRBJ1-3,CASSFGGSGNTIYF
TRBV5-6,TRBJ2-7,CASSLRRGATSSYEQYF
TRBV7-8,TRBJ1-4,CASSRRNEKLFF
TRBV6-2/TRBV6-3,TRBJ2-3,CASSRLAGASTDTQYF
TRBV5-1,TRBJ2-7,CASRSSGTHLNEQYF
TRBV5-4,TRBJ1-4,CASSLYGGAGEKLFF
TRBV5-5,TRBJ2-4,CASSPRTSGNNIQYF
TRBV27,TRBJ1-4,CASRDIQTTNEKLFF
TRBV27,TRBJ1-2,CASSPGQPYYGYTF
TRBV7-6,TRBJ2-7,CASSLGDSYRKKYEQYF
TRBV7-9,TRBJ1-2,CASSRKQGGTTNYGYTF
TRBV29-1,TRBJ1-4,CSAQRGATNEKLFF
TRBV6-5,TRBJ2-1,CASRSRVSYNEQFF
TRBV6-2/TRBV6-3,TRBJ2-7,CASSFNRLAGQPYEQYF
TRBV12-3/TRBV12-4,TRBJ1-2,CASTRDSYGYTF
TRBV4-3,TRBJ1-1,CASSQDGTGLTEAFF
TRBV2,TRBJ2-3,CASADSSSDTQYF
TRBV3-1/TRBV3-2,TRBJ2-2,CASRKTGVGELFF
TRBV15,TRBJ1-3,CATSREAGTGNTIYF
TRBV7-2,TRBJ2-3,CASSLLVGNTDTQYF
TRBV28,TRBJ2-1,CASSTVGDSSYNEQFF
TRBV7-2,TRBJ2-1,CASSLAAAGYNEQFF
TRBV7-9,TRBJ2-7,CASSLDTLGQGGSYEQYF
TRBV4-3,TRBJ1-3,CASSQWGTGSSGNTIYF
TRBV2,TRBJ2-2,CASKETGGKGELFF
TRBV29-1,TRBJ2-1,CSVAGRTFYNEQFF
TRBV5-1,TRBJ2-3,CASSLDYTDTQYF